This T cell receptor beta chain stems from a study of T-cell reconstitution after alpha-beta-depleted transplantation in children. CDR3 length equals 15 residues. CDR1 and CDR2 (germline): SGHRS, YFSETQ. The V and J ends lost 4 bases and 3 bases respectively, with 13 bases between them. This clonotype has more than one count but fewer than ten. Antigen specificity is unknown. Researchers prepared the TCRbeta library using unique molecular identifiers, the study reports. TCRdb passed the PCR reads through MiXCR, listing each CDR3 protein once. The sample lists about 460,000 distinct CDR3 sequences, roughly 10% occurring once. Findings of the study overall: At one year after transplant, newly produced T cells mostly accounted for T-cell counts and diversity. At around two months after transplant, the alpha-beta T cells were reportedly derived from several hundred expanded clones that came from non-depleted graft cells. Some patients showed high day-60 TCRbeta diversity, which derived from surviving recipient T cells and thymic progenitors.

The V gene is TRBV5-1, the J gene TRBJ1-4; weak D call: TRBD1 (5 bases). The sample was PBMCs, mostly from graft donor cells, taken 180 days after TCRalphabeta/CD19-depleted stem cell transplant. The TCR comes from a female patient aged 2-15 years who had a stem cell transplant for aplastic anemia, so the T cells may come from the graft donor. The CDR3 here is CASSLVGGANEKLFF. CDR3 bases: TGCGCCAGCAGCCTCGTGGGGGGGGCTAATGAAAAACTGTTTTTT.